This T cell receptor beta chain appears in the sequencing data of a study of type 1 regulatory T cells. TCRdb analysed the reads with MiXCR anew, one entry per CDR3 protein. The sample includes about 97,000 distinct CDR3 sequences, roughly 31% of them seen just once. CDR1 is ENHRY, CDR2 SYGVKD, per germline. With V trimmed by 4 bases and J by 7 bases, 9 bases remained unmatched. The CDR3 has 16 residues. The sample comprised CD4+ T cells, either the whole sample or a sorted fraction (not recorded which). The receptor was isolated from a human donor in good health. The rearrangement joins TRBV10-3 to TRBJ2-2, with 10 bases identical to TRBD2. CDR3 nucleotide sequence: TGTGCCATCAGTGGCTCAGCGGGAGGGATGTTCGGGGAGCTGTTTTTT. Amino acid sequence: CAISGSAGGMFGELFF.